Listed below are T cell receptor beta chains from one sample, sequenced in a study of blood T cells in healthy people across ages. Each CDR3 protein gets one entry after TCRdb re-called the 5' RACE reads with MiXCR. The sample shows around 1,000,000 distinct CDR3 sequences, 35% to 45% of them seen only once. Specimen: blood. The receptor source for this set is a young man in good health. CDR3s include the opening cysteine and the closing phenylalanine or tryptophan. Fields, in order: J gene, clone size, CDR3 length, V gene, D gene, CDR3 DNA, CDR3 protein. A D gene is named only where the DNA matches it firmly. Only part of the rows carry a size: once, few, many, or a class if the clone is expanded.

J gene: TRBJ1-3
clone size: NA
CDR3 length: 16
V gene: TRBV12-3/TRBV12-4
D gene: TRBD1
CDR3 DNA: TGTGCCAGCAGTTCCCCCGGCAGGGGGATTGGAAACACCATATATTTT
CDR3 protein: CASSSPGRGIGNTIYF

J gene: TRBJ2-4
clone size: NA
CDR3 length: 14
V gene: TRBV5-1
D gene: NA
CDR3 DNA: TGCGCCAGCAGCTTCGGACGGCCTAAAACCATTCAGTACTTC
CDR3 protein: CASSFGRPKTIQYF

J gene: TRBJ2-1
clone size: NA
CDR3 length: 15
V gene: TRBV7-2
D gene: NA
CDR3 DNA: TGTGCCAGCAGCTTATTTCCGCGGGGGCACAATGAGCAGTTCTTC
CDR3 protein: CASSLFPRGHNEQFF

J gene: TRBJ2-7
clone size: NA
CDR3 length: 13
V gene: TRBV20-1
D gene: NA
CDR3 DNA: TGCAGTGCTAGAGGCCTGGGCCCCTACGAGCAGTACTTC
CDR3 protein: CSARGLGPYEQYF

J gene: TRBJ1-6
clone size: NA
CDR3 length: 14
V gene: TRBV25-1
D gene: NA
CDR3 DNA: TGTGCCAGCAGTGGTTGGGGAACTCATTCACCCCTCCACTTT
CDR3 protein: CASSGWGTHSPLHF

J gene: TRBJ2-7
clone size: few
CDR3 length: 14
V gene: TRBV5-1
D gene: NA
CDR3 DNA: TGCGCCAGCAGCTATCAGGACTCCTCCTACGAGCAGTACTTC
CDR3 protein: CASSYQDSSYEQYF

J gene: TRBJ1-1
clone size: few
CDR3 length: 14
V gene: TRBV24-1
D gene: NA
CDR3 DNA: TGTGCCACCCATAAGGACGGACCGAACACTGAAGCTTTCTTT
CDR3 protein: CATHKDGPNTEAFF

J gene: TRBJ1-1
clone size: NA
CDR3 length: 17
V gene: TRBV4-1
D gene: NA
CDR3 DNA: TGCGCCAGCAGCCTCTTGGGGTTCCGGGACTATAGCACTGAAGCTTTCTTT
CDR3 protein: CASSLLGFRDYSTEAFF

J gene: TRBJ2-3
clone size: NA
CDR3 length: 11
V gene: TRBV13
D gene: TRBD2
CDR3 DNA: TGTGCCAGCAGCCCTCCGGGGGGACAGTATTTT
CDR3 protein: CASSPPGGQYF

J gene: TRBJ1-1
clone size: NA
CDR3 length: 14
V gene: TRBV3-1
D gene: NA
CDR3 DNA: TGTGCCAGCAGCCAAGTTGCGGTGAACACTGAAGCTTTCTTT
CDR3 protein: CASSQVAVNTEAFF

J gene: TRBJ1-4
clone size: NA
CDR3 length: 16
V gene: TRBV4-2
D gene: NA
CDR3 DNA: TGTGCCAGCAGCCAAGGTCGGCGAGGGACTAATGAAAAACTGTTTTTT
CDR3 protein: CASSQGRRGTNEKLFF

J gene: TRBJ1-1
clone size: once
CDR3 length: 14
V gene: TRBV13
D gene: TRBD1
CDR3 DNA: TGTGCCAGCAGCTGGACAGGGGTGGTCACTGAAGCTTTCTTT
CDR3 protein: CASSWTGVVTEAFF

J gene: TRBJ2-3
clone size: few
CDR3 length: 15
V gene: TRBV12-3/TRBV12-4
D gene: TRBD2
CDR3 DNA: TGTGCCAGCAGTCTAAGCGGGGGGGCCATAGATACGCAGTATTTT
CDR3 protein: CASSLSGGAIDTQYF

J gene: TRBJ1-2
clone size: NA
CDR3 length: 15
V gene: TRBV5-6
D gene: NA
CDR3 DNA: TGTGCCAGCAGCTTGGGCCCAGCTTCTAACTATGGCTACACCTTC
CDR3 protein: CASSLGPASNYGYTF

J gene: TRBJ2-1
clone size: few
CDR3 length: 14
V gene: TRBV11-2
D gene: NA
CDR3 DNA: TGTGCCAGCAGCTTAACAGGGATGGACAATGAGCAGTTCTTC
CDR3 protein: CASSLTGMDNEQFF

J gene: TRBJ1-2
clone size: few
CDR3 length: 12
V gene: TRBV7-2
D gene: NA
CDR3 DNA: TGTGCCTCCAAGCAAGGGGGCTATGGCTACACCTTC
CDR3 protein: CASKQGGYGYTF

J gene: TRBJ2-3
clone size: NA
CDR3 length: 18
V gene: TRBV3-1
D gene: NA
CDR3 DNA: TGTGCCAGCAGCCAACTAACCTCCCCAGTGGCTAGCACAGATACGCAGTATTTT
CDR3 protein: CASSQLTSPVASTDTQYF

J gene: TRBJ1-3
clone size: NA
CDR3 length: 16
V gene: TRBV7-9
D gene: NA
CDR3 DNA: TGTGCCAGCAGCTACCGGGACACCAGCTCTGGAAACACCATATATTTT
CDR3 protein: CASSYRDTSSGNTIYF

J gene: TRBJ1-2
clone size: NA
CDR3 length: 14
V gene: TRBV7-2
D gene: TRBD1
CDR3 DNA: TGTGCCAGCAGCTTACAGGGGGATAACGATGGCTACACCTTC
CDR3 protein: CASSLQGDNDGYTF

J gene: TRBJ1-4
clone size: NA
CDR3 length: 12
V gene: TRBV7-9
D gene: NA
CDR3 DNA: TGTGCCAGCAGCTTAGCCGCAGGCGATCTGTTTTTT
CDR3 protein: CASSLAAGDLFF

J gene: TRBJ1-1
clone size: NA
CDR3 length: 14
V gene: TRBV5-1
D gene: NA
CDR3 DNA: TGCGCCAGCAGGGAGCGGGACATGAACACTGAAGCTTTCTTT
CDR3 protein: CASRERDMNTEAFF

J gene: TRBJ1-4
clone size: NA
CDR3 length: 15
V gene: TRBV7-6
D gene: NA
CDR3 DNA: TGTGCCAGCAGCTTAGGGGGACTGGGTAATGAAAAACTGTTTTTT
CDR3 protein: CASSLGGLGNEKLFF

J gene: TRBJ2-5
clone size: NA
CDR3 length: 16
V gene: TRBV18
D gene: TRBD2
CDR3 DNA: TGTGCCAGCTCACCACCGAACGGGGGGGCCCAAGAGACCCAGTACTTC
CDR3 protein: CASSPPNGGAQETQYF

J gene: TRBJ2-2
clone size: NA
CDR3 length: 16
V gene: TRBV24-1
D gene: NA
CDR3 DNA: TGTGCCACCAGTGATCGGACAGATAAGAACACCGGGGAGCTGTTTTTT
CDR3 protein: CATSDRTDKNTGELFF

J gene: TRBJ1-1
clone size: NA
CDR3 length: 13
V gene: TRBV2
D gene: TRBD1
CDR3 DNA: TGTGCCAGCCCGGGACAGGGGACCACTGAAGCTTTCTTT
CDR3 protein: CASPGQGTTEAFF

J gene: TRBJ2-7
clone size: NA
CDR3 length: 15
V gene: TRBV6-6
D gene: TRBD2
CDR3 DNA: TGTGCCAGCAACCCCCAGGCGGGAGAGGGCTACGAGCAGTACTTC
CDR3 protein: CASNPQAGEGYEQYF

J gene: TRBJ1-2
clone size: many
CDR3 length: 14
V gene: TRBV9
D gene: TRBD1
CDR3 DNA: TGTGCCAGCAGCGTGGGGACAGGGGATTTCGGCTACACCTTC
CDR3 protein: CASSVGTGDFGYTF

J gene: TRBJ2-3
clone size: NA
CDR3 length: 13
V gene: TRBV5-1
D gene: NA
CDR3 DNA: TGCGCCAGCAGCTTTGGGGAGGAAGATACGCAGTATTTT
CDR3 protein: CASSFGEEDTQYF

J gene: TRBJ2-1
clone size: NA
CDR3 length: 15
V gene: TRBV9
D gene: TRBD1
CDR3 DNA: TGTGCCAGCAGCGCAGTAGGGAACAGGGGGAATGAGCAGTTCTTC
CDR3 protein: CASSAVGNRGNEQFF

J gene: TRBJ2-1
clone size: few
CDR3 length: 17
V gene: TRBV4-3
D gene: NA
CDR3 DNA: TGCGCCAGCAGCCAAGATTCCGGGACTTCTTTCTACAATGAGCAGTTCTTC
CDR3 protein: CASSQDSGTSFYNEQFF

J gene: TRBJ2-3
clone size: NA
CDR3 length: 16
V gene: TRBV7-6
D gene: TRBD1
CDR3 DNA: TGTGCCAGCAGCTCTGAGGCAGGGGGCTTTCAAGATACGCAGTATTTT
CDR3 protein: CASSSEAGGFQDTQYF

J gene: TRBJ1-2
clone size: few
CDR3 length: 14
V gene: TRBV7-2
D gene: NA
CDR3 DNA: TGTGCCAGCAGCCGACGGAGGCAAAACTATGGCTACACCTTC
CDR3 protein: CASSRRRQNYGYTF

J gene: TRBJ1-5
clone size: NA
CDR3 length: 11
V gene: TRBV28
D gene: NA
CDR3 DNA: TGTGCCACCGGAGGCAATCAGCCCCAGCATTTT
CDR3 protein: CATGGNQPQHF

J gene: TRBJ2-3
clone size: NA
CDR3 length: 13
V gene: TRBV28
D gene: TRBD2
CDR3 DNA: TGTGCCAGCAGCCCTAGCGGGGTAGATACGCAGTATTTT
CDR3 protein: CASSPSGVDTQYF

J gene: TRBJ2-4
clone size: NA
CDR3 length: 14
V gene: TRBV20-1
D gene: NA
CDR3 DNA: TGCAGTGCTAGAGCCTGGGATAGGCAAAACATTCAGTACTTC
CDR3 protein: CSARAWDRQNIQYF

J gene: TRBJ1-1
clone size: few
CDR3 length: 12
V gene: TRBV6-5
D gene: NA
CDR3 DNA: TGTGCCAGCAAACAGGGGAACACTGAAGCTTTCTTT
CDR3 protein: CASKQGNTEAFF

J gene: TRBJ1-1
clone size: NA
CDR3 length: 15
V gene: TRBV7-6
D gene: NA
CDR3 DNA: TGTGCCAGCAGCTTAGCTTCGGGGGGGGCCACTGAAGCTTTCTTT
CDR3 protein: CASSLASGGATEAFF

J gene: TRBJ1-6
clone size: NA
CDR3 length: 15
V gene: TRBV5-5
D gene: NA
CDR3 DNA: TGTGCCAGCAGTTATACAGGGCGGGGTAATTCACCCCTCCACTTT
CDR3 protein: CASSYTGRGNSPLHF

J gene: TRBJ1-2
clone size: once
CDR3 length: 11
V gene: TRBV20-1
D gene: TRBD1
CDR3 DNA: TGCAGTGCCTCGACAGGGGGCGGCTACACCTTC
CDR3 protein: CSASTGGGYTF

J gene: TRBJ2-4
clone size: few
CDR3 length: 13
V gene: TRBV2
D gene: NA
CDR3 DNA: TGTGCCAGCAGTGGAGGGGGGCCGGGCATTCAGTACTTC
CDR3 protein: CASSGGGPGIQYF

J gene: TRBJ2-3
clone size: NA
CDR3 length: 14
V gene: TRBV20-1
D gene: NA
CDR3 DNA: TGCAGTGCTAGAGAGGGGGCGGTGACAGATACGCAGTATTTT
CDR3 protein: CSAREGAVTDTQYF

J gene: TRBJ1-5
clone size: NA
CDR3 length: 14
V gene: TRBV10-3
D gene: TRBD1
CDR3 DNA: TGTCCTCAAACCGGGACAGGGGAAATTCAGCCCCAGCATTTT
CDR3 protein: CPQTGTGEIQPQHF

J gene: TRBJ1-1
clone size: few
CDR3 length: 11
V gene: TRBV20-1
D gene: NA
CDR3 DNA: TGCAGTGCTAGTCGGAACACTGAAGCTTTCTTT
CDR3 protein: CSASRNTEAFF

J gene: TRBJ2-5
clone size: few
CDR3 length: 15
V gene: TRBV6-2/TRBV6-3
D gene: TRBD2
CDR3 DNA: TGTGCCAGCAGTTCCTACCGGGGGGATAACAATGAGCAGTACTTC
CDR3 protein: CASSSYRGDNNEQYF

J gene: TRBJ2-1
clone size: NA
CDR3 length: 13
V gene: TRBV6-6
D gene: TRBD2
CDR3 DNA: TGTGCCAGCGCCGGACTAGCTTCCAATGAGCAGTTCTTC
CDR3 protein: CASAGLASNEQFF

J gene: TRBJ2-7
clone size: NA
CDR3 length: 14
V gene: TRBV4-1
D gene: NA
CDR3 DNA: TGCGCCAGCAGCCAAGATTCCCCGGGGAGGGAGCAGTACTTC
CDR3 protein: CASSQDSPGREQYF